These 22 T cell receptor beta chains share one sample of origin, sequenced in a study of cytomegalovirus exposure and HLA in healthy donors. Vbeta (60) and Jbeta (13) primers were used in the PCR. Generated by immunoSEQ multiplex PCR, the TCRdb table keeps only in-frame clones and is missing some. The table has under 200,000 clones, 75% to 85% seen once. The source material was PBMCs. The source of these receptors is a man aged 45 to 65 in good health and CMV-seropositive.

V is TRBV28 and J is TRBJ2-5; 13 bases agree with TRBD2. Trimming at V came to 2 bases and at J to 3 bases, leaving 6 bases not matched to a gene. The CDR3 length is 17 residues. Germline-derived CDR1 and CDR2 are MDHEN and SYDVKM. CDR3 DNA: TGTGCCAGCAGTTTAGGGACTAGCGGGAAGGGGGAAGAGACCCAGTACTTC. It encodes CASSLGTSGKGEETQYF.

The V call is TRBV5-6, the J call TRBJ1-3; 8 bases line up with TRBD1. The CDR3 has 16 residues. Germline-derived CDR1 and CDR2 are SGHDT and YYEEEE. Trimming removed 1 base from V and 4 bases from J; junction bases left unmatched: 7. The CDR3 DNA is TGTGCCAGCAGCTTGCGTGGCAGGGGGCGCGGAAACACCATATATTTT. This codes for CASSLRGRGRGNTIYF.

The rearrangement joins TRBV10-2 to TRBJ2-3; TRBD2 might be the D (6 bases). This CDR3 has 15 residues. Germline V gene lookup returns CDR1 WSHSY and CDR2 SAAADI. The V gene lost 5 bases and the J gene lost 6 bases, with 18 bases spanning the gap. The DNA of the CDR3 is TGCGCCAGCAGTTTGAAGACAAGGAGGGATGATACGCAGTATTTT. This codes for CASSLKTRRDDTQYF.

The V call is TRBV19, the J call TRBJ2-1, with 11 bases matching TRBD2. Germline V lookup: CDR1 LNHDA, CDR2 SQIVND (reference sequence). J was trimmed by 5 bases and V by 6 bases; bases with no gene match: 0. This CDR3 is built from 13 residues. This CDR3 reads CASRLAGDNEQFF. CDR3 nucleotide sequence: TGTGCCAGTAGACTAGCGGGGGACAATGAGCAGTTCTTC.

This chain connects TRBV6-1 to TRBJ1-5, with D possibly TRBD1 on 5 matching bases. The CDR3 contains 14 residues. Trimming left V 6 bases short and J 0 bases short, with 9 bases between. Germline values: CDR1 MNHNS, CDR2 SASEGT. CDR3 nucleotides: TGTGCCAGCAGGGGGGGTCATAGCAATCAGCCCCAGCATTTT. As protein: CASRGGHSNQPQHF.

As DNA, the CDR3 is TGTGCCAGCAGTGGATACTATGGGTCCTACGAGCAGTACGTC. Protein: CASSGYYGSYEQYV. The chain is built from TRBV6-1 and TRBJ2-7; no clear D. The germline gives CDR1 MNHNS, CDR2 SASEGT. Trimming shortened V by 4 bases and J by 1 base, and 11 bases separated the two germline ends. The CDR3 totals 14 residues.

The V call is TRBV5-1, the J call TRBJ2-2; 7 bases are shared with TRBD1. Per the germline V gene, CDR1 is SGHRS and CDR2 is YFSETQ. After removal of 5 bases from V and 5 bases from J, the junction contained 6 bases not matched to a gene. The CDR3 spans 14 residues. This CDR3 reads CASSLQGSTGELFF. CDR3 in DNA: TGCGCCAGCAGTCTACAGGGGTCTACCGGGGAGCTGTTTTTT.

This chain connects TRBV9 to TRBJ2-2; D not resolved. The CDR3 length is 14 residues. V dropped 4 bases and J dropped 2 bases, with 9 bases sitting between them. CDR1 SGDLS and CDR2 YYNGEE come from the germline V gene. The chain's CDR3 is CASSPRSNTGELFF. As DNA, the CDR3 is TGTGCCAGCAGCCCCAGGTCTAACACCGGGGAGCTGTTTTTT.

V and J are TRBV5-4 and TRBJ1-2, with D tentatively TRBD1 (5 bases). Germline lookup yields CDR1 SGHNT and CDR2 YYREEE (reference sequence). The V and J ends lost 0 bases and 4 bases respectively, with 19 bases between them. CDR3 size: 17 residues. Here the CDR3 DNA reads TGTGCCAGCAGCTTGGGGGCCAGGGTGGTCGGGGGCTATGGCTACACCTTC. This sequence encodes CASSLGARVVGGYGYTF.

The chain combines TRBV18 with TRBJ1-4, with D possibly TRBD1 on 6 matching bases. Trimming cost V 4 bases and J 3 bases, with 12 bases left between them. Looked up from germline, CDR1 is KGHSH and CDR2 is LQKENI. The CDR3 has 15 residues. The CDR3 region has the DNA TGTGCCAGCTCACAGGGGGGGCCGGCTAATGAAAAACTGTTTTTT. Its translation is CASSQGGPANEKLFF.

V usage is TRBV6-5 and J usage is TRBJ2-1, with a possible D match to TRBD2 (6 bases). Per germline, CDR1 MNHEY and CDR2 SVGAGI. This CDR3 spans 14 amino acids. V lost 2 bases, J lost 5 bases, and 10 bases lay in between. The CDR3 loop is CASSYQRRDNEQFF. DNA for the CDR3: TGTGCCAGCAGTTACCAGAGGAGGGACAATGAGCAGTTCTTC.

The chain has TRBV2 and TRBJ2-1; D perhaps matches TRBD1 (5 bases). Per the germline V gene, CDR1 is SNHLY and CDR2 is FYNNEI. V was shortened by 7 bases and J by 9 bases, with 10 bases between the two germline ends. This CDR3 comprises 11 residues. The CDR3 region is CASNQGVEQFF. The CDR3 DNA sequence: TGTGCCAGCAACCAGGGTGTTGAGCAGTTCTTC.

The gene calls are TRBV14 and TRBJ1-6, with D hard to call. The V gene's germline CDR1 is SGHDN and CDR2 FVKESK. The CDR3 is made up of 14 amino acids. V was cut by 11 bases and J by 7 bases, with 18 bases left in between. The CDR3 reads CAASGERWNSPLHF. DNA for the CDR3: TGTGCCGCCAGCGGGGAAAGGTGGAATTCACCCCTCCACTTT.

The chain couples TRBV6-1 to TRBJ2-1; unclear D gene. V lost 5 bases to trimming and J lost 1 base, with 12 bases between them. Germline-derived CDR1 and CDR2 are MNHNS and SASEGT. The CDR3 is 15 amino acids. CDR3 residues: CASSQARLSYNEQFF. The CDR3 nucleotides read TGTGCCAGCAGTCAGGCTCGGCTGTCCTACAATGAGCAGTTCTTC.

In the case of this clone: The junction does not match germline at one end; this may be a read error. The CDR3 here is CASSVAGEKLFF. The CDR3 DNA sequence: TGTGCCAGCAGCGTAGCCGGGGAAAAACTGTTTTTT. V usage is TRBV11-1 and J usage is TRBJ1-4; D gene uncertain. CDR1 and CDR2 (germline): SGHAT, FQDESV (reference sequence). CDR3 length: 12 amino acids.

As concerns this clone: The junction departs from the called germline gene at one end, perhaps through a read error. The CDR3 spells CASSPEWQGLLHF. The CDR3 bases are TGCGCCAGCAGCCCTGAGTGGCAGGGACTCCTACATTTT. This sequence joins TRBV5-1 and TRBJ2-3; TRBD2 might be the D (6 bases). Germline CDR1 is SGHRS and CDR2 is YFSETQ. This CDR3 region has 13 residues.

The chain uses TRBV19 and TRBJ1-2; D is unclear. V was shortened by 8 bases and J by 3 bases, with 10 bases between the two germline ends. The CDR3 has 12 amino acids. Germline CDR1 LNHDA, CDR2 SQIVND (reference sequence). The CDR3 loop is CASSGGHYGYTF. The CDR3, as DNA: TGTGCCAGTTCGGGCGGGCACTATGGCTACACCTTC.

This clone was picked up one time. This chain's CDR3 is CASSSRLATPNEQFF. The CDR3 coding sequence is TGTGCCAGCAGCTCAAGACTAGCGACGCCCAATGAGCAGTTCTTC. The rearrangement joins TRBV2 to TRBJ2-1; 8 nucleotides align to TRBD2. V lost 6 bases to trimming and J lost 6 bases; unmatched junction nucleotides: 10. Germline values: CDR1 SNHLY, CDR2 FYNNEI. The CDR3 runs to 15 residues.

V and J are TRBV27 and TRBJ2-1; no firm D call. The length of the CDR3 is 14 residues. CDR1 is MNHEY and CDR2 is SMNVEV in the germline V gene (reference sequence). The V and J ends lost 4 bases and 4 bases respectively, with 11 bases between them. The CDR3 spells CASSSATVYNEQFF. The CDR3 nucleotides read TGTGCCAGCAGTTCCGCTACAGTTTACAATGAGCAGTTCTTC.

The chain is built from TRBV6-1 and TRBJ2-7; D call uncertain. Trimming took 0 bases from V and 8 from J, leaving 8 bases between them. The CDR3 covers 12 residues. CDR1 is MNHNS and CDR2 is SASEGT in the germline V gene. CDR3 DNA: TGTGCCAGCAGTGAAGCCGCGTCACAGCAGTACTTC. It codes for CASSEAASQQYF.

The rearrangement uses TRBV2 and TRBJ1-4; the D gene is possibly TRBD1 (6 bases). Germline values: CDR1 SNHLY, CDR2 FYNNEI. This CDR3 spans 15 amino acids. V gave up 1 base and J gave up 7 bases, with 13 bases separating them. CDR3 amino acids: CASSEGARQVEKLFF. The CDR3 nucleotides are TGTGCCAGCAGTGAAGGGGCCCGACAGGTTGAAAAACTGTTTTTT.

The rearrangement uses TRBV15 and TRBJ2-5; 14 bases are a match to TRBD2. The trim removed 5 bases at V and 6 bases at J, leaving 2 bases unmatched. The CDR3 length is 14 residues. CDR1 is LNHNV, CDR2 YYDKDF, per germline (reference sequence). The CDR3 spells CATSGTSGGKTQYF. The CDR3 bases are TGTGCCACCAGCGGGACTAGCGGGGGTAAGACCCAGTACTTC.